Included here is one T cell receptor beta chain sequence, with context. V was trimmed by 8 bases and J by 3 bases, leaving 20 bases between them. Germline V gene data show CDR1 as SNHLY and CDR2 as FYNNEI. The CDR3 contains 16 residues. This sample was included in a study of memory CD4+ T cells and cytomegalovirus serostatus. The sort gate was single viable CD3+CD4+CD8-CD45RO+ cells for memory CD4+ T cells. Sequenced by immunoSEQ multiplex PCR; TCRdb stores in-frame clones only, minus some. The repertoire holds about 50,000 clones, with 78% as singletons. The sequenced material came from memory CD4+ T cells from blood. The TCR originated in an adult in good health and CMV-seronegative. This chain connects TRBV2 to TRBJ1-3; D is perhaps TRBD1 (5 bases). CDR3 bases: TGTGCCAGCGCTGGGGGGGTGGGATCGGATGGAAACACCATATATTTT. It translates to CASAGGVGSDGNTIYF. Based on the CDR3 plus reference TRBV2 and TRBJ1-3, the full variable domain is EPEVTQTPSHQVTQMGQEVILRCVPISNHLYFYWYRQILGQKVEFLVSFYNNEISEKSEIFDDQFSVERPDGSNFTLKIRSTKLEDSAMYFCASAGGVGSDGNTIYFGEGSWLTVV.